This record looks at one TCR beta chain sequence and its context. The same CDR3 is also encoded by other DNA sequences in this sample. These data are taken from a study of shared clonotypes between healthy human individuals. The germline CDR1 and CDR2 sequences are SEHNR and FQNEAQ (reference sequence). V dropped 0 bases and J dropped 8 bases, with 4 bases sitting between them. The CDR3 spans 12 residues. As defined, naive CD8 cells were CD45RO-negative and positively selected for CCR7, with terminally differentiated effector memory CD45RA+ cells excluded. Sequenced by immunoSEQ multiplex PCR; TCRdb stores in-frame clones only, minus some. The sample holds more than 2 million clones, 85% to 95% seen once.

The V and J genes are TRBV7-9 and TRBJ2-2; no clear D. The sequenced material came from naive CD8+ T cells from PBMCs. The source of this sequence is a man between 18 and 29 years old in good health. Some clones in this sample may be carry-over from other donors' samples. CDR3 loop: CASSLASGELFF. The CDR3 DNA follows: TGTGCCAGCAGCTTAGCCTCTGGGGAGCTGTTTTTT.